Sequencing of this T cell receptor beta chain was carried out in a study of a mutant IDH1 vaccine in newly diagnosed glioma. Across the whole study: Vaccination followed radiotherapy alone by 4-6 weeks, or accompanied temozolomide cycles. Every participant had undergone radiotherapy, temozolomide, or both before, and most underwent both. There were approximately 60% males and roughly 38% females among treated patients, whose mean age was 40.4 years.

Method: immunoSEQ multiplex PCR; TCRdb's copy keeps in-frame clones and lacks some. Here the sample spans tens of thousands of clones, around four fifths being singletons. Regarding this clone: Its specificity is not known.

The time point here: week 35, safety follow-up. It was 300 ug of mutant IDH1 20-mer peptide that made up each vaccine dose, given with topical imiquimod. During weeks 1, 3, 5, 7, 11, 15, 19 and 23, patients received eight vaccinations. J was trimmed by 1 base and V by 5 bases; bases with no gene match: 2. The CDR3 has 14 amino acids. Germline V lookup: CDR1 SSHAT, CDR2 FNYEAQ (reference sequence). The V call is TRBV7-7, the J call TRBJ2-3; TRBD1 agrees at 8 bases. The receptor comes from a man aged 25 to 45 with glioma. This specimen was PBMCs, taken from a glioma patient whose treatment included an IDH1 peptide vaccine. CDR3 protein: CASSPTGGTDTQYF. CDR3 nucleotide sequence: TGTGCCAGCAGCCCGACAGGGGGCACAGATACGCAGTATTTT.